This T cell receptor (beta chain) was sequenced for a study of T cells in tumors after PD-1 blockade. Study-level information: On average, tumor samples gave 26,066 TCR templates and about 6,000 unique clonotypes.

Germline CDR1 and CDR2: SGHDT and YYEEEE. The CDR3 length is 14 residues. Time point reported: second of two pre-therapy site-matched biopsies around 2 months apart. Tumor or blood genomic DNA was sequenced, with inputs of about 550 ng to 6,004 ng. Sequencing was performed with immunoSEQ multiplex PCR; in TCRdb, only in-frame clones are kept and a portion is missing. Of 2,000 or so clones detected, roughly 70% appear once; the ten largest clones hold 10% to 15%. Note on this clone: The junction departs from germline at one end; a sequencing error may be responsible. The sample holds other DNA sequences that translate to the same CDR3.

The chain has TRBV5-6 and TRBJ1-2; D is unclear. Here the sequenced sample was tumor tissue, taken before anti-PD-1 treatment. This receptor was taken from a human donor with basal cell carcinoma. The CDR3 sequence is CASSLGERNYGYTF. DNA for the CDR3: TGCGCCAGCAGCTTAGGAGAAAGGAACTATGGCTACACCTTC. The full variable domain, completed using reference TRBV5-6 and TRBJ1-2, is DAGVTQSPTHLIKTRGQQVTLRCSPKSGHDTVSWYQQALGQGPQFIFQYYEEEERQRGNFPDRFSGHQFPNYSSELNVNALLLGDSALYLCASSLGERNYGYTFGSGTRLTVV.